This T cell receptor (beta chain) derives from a study of T cell responses to AZD1222 COVID-19 vaccine. Study-wide findings and caveats: Reportedly, nearly half the spike-specific TCRs target unmutated variant regions. It should be noted that donors were predominantly white British and more often female, and clonal diversity was possibly underestimated. The number of AZD1222 recipients seropositive at baseline was only 5 to 7. Increases in Spike-specific TCR breadth and depth were seen after two AZD1222 doses.

Measured with immunoSEQ multiplex PCR; TCRdb has only the in-frame clones, and not every one. The table includes under 150,000 clones, more than 75% detected once. The CDR3 loop spans 14 amino acids. Germline V gene lookup returns CDR1 SNHLY and CDR2 FYNNEI. Trimming removed 6 bases from V and 7 bases from J; junction bases left unmatched: 9. As to this clone: Its antigen is as yet unknown.

Sequencing was performed on peripheral blood, taken on day 0 of AZD1222 vaccination. The TCR sequence derives from an adult in good health. The chain is built from TRBV2 and TRBJ1-5; the match to TRBD1 covers 7 bases. DNA of the CDR3: TGTGCCAGCAGCACAGAGACAGGGTTACAGCCCCAGCATTTT. As protein: CASSTETGLQPQHF.